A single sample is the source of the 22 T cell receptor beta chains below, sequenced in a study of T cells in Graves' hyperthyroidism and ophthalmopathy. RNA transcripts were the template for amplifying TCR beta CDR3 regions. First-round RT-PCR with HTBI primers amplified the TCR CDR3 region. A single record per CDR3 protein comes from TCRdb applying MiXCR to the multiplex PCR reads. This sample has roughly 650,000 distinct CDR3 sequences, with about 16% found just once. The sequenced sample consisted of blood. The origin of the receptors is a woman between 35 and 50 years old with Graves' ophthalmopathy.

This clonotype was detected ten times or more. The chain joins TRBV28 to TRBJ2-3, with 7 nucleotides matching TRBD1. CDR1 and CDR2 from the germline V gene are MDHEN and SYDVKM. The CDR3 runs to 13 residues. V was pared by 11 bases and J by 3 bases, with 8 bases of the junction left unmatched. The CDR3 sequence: CAWGTESTDTQYF. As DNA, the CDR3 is TGTGCCTGGGGGACAGAGAGTACAGATACGCAGTATTTT.

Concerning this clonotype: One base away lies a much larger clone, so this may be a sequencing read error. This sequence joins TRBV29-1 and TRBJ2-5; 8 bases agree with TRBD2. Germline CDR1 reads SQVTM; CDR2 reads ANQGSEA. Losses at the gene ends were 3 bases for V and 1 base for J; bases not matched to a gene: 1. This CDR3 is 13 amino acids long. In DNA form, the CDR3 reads TGCAGCGTTGAGACTAGCGCCCAAGAGACCCAGTACTTC. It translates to CSVETSAQETQYF.

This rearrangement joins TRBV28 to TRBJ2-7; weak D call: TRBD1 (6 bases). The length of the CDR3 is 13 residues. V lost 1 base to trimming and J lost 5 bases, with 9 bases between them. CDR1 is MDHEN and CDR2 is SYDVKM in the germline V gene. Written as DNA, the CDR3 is TGTGCCAGCAGTTTATTCCGGGACAACGAGCAGTACTTC. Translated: CASSLFRDNEQYF.

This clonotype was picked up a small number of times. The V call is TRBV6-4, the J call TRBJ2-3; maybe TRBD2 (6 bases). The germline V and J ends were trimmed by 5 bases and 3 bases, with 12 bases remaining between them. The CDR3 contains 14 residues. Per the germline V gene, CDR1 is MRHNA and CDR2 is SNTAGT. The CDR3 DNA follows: TGTGCCAGCAGTCCGGGAGTCGAGACAGATACGCAGTATTTT. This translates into CASSPGVETDTQYF.

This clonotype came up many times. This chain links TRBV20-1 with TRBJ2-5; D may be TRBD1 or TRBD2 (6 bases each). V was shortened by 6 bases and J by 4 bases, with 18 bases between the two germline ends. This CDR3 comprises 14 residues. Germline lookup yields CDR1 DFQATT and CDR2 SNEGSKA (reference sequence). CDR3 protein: CSAVKGGSRETQYF. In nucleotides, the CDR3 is TGCAGTGCCGTGAAGGGGGGCTCTCGAGAGACCCAGTACTTC.

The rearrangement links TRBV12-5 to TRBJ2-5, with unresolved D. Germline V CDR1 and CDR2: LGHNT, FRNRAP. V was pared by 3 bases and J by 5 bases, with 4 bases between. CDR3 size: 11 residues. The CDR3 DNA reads TGTGCTAGTGGTTTAGGGGAGACCCAGTACTTC. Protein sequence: CASGLGETQYF.

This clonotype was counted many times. CDR3 sequence reads: CASSPSLAGLRDTQYF. In nucleotides, the CDR3 is TGTGCCAGCAGTCCTTCACTAGCGGGCTTACGGGATACGCAGTATTTT. The gene calls are TRBV28 and TRBJ2-3, with 9 bases matching TRBD2. Germline V CDR1 and CDR2: MDHEN, SYDVKM. The CDR3 sequence is 16 residues long. Trimming cost V 5 bases and J 6 bases; bases outside gene matches: 12.

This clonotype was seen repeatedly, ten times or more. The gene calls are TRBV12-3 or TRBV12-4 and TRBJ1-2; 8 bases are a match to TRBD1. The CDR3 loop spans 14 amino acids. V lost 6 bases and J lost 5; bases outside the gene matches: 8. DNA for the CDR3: TGTGCCAGCAGCCTGTGGACAGGGAATTATGGCTACACCTTC. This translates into CASSLWTGNYGYTF.

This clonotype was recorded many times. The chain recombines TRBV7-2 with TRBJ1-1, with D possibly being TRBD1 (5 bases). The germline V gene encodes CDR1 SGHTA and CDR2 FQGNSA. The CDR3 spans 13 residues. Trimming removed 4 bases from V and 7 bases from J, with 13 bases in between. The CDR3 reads CASSSSPGVEAFF. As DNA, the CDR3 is TGTGCCAGCAGCTCAAGTCCGGGGGTTGAAGCTTTCTTT. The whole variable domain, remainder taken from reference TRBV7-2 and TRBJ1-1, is GAGVSQSPSNKVTEKGKDVELRCDPISGHTALYWYRQSLGQGLEFLIYFQGNSAPDKSGLPSDRFSAERTGGSVSTLTIQRTQQEDSAVYLCASSSSPGVEAFFGQGTRLTVV.

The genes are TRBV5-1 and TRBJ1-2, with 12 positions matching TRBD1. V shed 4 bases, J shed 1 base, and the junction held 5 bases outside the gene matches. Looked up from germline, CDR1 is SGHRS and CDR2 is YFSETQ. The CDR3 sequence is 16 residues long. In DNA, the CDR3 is TGCGCCAGCAGCGTGGGACAGGGGGCCGGTAACTATGGCTACACCTTC. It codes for CASSVGQGAGNYGYTF.

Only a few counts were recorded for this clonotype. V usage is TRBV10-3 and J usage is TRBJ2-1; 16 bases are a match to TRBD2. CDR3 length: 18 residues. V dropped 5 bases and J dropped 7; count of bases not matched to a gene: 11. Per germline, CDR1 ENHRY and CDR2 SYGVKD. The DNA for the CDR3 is TGTGCCATCAGTCCCGGGACTAGCGGGGGGGCGGAATGGAATGAGCAGTTCTTC. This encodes CAISPGTSGGAEWNEQFF.

CDR3 bases: TGTGCCAGCAGGCTAGCGCTTACTTTCTACAATGAGCAGTTCTTC. Its translation: CASRLALTFYNEQFF. The chain has TRBV27 and TRBJ2-1, with D possibly matching TRBD2 (6 bases). The germline gives CDR1 MNHEY, CDR2 SMNVEV (reference sequence). The CDR3 is made up of 15 amino acids. The V end was cut by 6 bases, the J end by 3 bases, with 15 bases between.

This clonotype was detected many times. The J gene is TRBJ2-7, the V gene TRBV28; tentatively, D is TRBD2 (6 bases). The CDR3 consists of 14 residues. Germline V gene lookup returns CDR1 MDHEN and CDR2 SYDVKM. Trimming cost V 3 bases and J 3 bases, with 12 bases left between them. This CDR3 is CASSFPHGSYEQYF. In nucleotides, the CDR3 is TGTGCCAGCAGTTTCCCACACGGGAGCTACGAGCAGTACTTC.

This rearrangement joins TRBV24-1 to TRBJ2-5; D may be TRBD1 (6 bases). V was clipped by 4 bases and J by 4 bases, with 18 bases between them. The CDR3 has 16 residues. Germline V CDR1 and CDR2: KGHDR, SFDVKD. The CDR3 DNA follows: TGTGCCACCAGTGAAGGGGGTTCAGACGGTTTAGAGACCCAGTACTTC. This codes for CATSEGGSDGLETQYF.

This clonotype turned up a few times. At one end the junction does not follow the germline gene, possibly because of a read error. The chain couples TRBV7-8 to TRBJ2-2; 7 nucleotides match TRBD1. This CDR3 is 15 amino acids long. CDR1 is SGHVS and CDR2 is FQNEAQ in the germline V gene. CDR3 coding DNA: TGTGCCAGCAGCTTTCTGACAGGGAACGCCGGGGAGCTGTTTTTT. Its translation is CASSFLTGNAGELFF.

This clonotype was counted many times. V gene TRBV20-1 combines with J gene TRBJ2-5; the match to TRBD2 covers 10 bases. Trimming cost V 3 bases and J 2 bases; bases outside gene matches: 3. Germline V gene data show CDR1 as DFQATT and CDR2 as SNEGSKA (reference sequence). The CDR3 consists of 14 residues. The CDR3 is CSARVAGGQETQYF. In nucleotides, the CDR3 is TGCAGTGCTAGGGTAGCGGGGGGACAAGAGACCCAGTACTTC.

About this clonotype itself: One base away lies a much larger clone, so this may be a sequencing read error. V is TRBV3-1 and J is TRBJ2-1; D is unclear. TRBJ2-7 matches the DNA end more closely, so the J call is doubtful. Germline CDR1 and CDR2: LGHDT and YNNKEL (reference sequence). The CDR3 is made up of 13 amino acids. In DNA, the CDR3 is TGTGCCAGCAGCCGAGGACGCACCAATGAGCAGTACTTC. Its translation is CASSRGRTNEQYF.

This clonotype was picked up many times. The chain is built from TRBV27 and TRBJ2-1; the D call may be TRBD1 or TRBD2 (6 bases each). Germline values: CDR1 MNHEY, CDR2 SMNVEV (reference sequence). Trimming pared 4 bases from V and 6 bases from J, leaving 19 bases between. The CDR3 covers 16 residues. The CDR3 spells CASSWAGHAGSNEQFF. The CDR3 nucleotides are TGTGCCAGCAGTTGGGCGGGACACGCCGGGTCCAATGAGCAGTTCTTC.

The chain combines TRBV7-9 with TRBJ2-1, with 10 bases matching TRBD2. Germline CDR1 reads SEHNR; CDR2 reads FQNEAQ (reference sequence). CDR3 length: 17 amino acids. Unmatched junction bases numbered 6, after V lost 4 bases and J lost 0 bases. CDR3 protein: CASSSSTSGPSYNEQFF. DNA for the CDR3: TGTGCCAGCAGCTCCTCGACTAGCGGGCCCTCCTACAATGAGCAGTTCTTC.

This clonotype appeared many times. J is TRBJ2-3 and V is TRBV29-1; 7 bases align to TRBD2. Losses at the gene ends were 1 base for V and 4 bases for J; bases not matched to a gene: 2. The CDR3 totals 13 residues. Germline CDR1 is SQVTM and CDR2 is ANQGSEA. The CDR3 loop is CSVEVGGADTQYF. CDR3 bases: TGCAGCGTTGAAGTTGGGGGGGCAGATACGCAGTATTTT.

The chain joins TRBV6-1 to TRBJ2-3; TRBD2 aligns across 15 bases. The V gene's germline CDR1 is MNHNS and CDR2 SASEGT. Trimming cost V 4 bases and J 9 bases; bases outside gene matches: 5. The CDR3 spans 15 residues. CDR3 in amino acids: CASSVGLAGGLTQYF. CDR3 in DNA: TGTGCCAGCAGTGTAGGACTAGCGGGGGGGTTGACGCAGTATTTT.

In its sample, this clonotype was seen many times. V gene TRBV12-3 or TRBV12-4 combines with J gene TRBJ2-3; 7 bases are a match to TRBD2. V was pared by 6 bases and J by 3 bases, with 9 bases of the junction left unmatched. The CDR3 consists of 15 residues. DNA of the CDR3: TGTGCCAGCAGCCCTTCGAGCGGGAAAACAGATACGCAGTATTTT. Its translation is CASSPSSGKTDTQYF.